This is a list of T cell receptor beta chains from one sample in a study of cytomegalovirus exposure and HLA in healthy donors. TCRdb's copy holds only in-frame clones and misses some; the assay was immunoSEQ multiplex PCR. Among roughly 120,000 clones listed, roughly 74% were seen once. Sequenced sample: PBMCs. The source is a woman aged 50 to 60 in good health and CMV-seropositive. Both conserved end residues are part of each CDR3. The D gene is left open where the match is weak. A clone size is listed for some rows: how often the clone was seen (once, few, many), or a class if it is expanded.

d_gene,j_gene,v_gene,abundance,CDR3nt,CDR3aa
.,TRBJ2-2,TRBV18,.,TGTGCCAGCTCACCGGAGGGGCATCCCACCGGGGAGCTGTTTTTT,CASSPEGHPTGELFF
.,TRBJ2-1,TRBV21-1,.,TGTGCCAGCAGCAAAAGACGCGGGAGCGGCAATGAGCAGTTCTTC,CASSKRRGSGNEQFF
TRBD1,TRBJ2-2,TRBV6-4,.,TGTGCCAGCAGTGAGGGGACAGGGGGATCCGGGGAGCTGTTTTTT,CASSEGTGGSGELFF
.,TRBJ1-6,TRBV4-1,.,TGCGCCAGCAGCCAAGTGGGGGGTAACGATTCACCCCTCCACTTT,CASSQVGGNDSPLHF
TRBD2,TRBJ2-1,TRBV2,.,TGTGCCAGCAAGCGGGACTGGGCTTTATATGAGCAGTTCTTC,CASKRDWALYEQFF
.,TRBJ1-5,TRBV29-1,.,TGCAGCGTTGACCCCGGGTGCCCCAATGATAGCAATCAGCCCCAGCATTTT,CSVDPGCPNDSNQPQHF
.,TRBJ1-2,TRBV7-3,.,TGTGCCAGCAGAGGGGCAGACCCCCTTTCCGGCTACACCTTC,CASRGADPLSGYTF
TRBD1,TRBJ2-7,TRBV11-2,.,TGTGCCAGCAGCTTAAGCGGGACAGGGCCCTACGAGCAGTACTTC,CASSLSGTGPYEQYF
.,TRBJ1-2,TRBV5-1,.,TGCGCCAGCAGCCAGGACAGCCCTAACTATGGCTACACCTTC,CASSQDSPNYGYTF
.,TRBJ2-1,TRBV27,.,TGTGCCAGCAGTCCACTACAGGGTTACAATGAGCAGTTCTTC,CASSPLQGYNEQFF
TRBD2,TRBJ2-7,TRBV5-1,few,TGCGCCAGCAGCCCCGGGAGCGGGGGTCGTCAGGGGGAGCAGTACTTC,CASSPGSGGRQGEQYF
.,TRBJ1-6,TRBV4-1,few,TGCGCCAGCAGCCAAAAGACGGGAAAGGATAATTCACCCCTCCACTTT,CASSQKTGKDNSPLHF
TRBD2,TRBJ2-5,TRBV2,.,TGTGCCAGCAGTGCGGCTAGCGGGGCCCAAGAGACCCAGTACTTC,CASSAASGAQETQYF
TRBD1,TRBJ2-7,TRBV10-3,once,TGTGCCATCAGTGAGGGGACAGGTGCCTACGAGCAGTACTTC,CAISEGTGAYEQYF
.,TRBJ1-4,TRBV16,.,TGTGCCAGCACCGCGGGTCTTAATGAAAAACTGTTTTTT,CASTAGLNEKLFF
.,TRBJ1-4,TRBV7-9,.,TGTGCCAGCAGCCCCCGGGGTGCAACTAATGAAAAACTGTTTTTT,CASSPRGATNEKLFF
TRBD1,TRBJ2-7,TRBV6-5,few,TGTGCCAGCAGTCGGGACAGATGGACCTACGAGCAGTACTTC,CASSRDRWTYEQYF
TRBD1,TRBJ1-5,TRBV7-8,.,TGTGCCAGCAGCCACGGAAGAGGACAGGGTAGTAGCAATCAGCCCCAGCATTTT,CASSHGRGQGSSNQPQHF
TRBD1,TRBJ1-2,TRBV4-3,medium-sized,TGCGCCAGCAGTAGAGACAGGGAAGGATATGGCTACACCTTC,CASSRDREGYGYTF
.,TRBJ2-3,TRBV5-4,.,TGTGCCAGCAGCTTGGGACAGTCTCAAAGCACAGATACGCAGTATTTT,CASSLGQSQSTDTQYF
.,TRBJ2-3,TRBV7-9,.,TGTGCCAGCAGCCCCTACTACCCCACAGATACGCAGTATTTT,CASSPYYPTDTQYF
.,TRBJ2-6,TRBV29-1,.,TGCAGCGTTGGGCTTTCTGGGGCCAACGTCCTGACTTTC,CSVGLSGANVLTF